What follows are 15 T cell receptor beta chains derived from one specimen sequenced in a study of T-cell memory formation after mild COVID-19. Each CDR3 protein gets one entry after TCRdb re-called the 5' RACE reads with MiXCR. This repertoire shows under 700,000 distinct CDR3 sequences, 20% found once; its top ten account for about 12%. The sample taken for sequencing was PBMCs or a T cell subset sorted from them (not recorded which). The origin of the receptors is an adult woman who had mild COVID-19 (a few samples of this study predate the infection). Cell type and time point are not known.

This chain links TRBV7-9 with TRBJ1-2; D may be TRBD1 (6 bases). The CDR3 has 15 amino acids. The V gene lost 4 bases and the J gene lost 6 bases, with 18 bases spanning the gap. Germline CDR1 is SEHNR and CDR2 is FQNEAQ (reference sequence). DNA of the CDR3: TGTGCCAGCAGCTCCTCGGGCGGGGGGCGAAATGGCTACACCTTC. This codes for CASSSSGGGRNGYTF. Full variable domain (outside the CDR3, taken from reference TRBV7-9 and TRBJ1-2): DTGVSQNPRHKITKRGQNVTFRCDPISEHNRLYWYRQTLGQGPEFLTYFQNEAQLEKSRLLSDRFSAERPKGSFSTLEIQRTEQGDSAMYLCASSSSGGGRNGYTFGSGTRLTVV.

This clonotype came up a few times. The chain uses TRBV27 and TRBJ2-7; D tentatively reads TRBD1 or TRBD2 (5 bases each). V lost 2 bases, J lost 0 bases, and 11 bases lay in between. In germline, CDR1 is MNHEY, CDR2 SMNVEV (reference sequence). The CDR3 has 15 residues. Here the CDR3 reads CASSLRPGSSYEQYF. In DNA, the CDR3 is TGTGCCAGCAGTTTACGGCCAGGGAGCTCCTACGAGCAGTACTTC.

This clonotype was seen more than once but under ten times. Its ends do not fully match the called genes, so a read error is possible. The chain combines TRBV5-8 with TRBJ1-6; possible D gene TRBD1, 5 bases. This CDR3 contains 11 residues. The germline gives CDR1 SGHTS, CDR2 YDEGEE. The CDR3 DNA is TGTGCCAGCAGCCCGAGGGCCCGGGGGGTCTTT. Its translation is CASSPRARGVF.

V gene TRBV29-1 combines with J gene TRBJ1-1; perhaps TRBD1 as D (6 bases). The V end was cut by 2 bases, the J end by 5 bases, with 15 bases between. This CDR3 has 14 amino acids. Germline assignment: CDR1 SQVTM and CDR2 ANQGSEA. This chain's CDR3 is CSVELLGGGTEAFF. For the CDR3, the DNA is TGCAGCGTTGAACTATTAGGGGGTGGTACTGAAGCTTTCTTT.

This clonotype occurred a few times. The chain combines TRBV15 with TRBJ1-1; TRBD1 might be the D (5 bases). Germline V gene lookup returns CDR1 LNHNV and CDR2 YYDKDF (reference sequence). The CDR3 extends over 13 amino acids. Trimming left V 2 bases short and J 8 bases short, with 12 bases between. The CDR3 sequence: CATSRSSSGEAFF. The CDR3 nucleotides read TGTGCCACCAGCAGATCCTCTTCAGGGGAAGCTTTCTTT.

J is TRBJ1-5 and V is TRBV27; perhaps TRBD1 as D (5 bases). Germline V gives CDR1 MNHEY, CDR2 SMNVEV (reference sequence). The length of the CDR3 is 14 residues. V gave up 6 bases and J gave up 6 bases, with 15 bases separating them. CDR3 DNA sequence: TGTGCCAGCAGCTCTGGTGGGGGTGGTCAGCCCCAGCATTTT. This encodes CASSSGGGGQPQHF.

The table lists this clonotype with a few counts. This sequence joins TRBV6-4 and TRBJ2-1, with D perhaps assigned TRBD1 or TRBD2 (5 bases each). The CDR3 extends over 13 amino acids. Germline assignment: CDR1 MRHNA and CDR2 SNTAGT. V was pared by 5 bases and J by 8 bases, with 13 bases between. CDR3 in DNA: TGTGCCAGCAGTAGAGGGGCGATCGATGAGCAGTTCTTC. Its protein product is CASSRGAIDEQFF.

The chain has TRBV18 and TRBJ1-6, with 8 positions matching TRBD1. The CDR3 length is 14 residues. The V and J ends lost 3 bases and 9 bases, in that order; junction bases with no gene match: 4. CDR1 KGHSH and CDR2 LQKENI come from the germline V gene. Written as DNA, the CDR3 is TGTGCCAGCTCACCGGACAGGGTCAGTTCACCCCTCCACTTT. Protein sequence: CASSPDRVSSPLHF.

This clonotype was counted a few times. The chain has TRBV12-3 or TRBV12-4 and TRBJ2-1; 9 bases are a match to TRBD2. The V and J ends lost 7 bases and 7 bases, in that order; junction bases with no gene match: 20. The CDR3 has 18 residues. This CDR3 reads CASTPGSAGGYILNEQFF. As DNA, the CDR3 is TGTGCCAGCACCCCTGGGTCCGCGGGGGGGTATATCCTGAATGAGCAGTTCTTC.

This clonotype showed up just a few times. This chain connects TRBV20-1 to TRBJ1-5; D perhaps matches TRBD1 (6 bases). The CDR3 consists of 13 residues. V was shortened by 5 bases and J by 6 bases, with 14 bases between the two germline ends. Germline V gene sequence: CDR1 DFQATT, CDR2 SNEGSKA (reference sequence). The CDR3 nucleotides are TGCAGTGCTCCACAACAGGGATCTCAGCCCCAGCATTTT. It encodes CSAPQQGSQPQHF.

V gene TRBV7-2 combines with J gene TRBJ2-5; 8 nucleotides line up with TRBD1. Looked up from germline, CDR1 is SGHTA and CDR2 is FQGNSA. This CDR3 comprises 14 residues. Trimming at V came to 6 bases and at J to 3 bases, leaving 6 bases not matched to a gene. Here the CDR3 DNA reads TGTGCCAGCAGAGGAGGGGACAGGAAAGAGACCCAGTACTTC. Translating it yields CASRGGDRKETQYF.

V gene TRBV12-3 or TRBV12-4 combines with J gene TRBJ2-5, with 8 bases matching TRBD1. The CDR3 loop spans 14 amino acids. V lost 6 bases and J lost 4; bases outside the gene matches: 7. The chain's CDR3 is CASSDRGGGETQYF. The CDR3 nucleotides are TGTGCCAGCAGCGACAGGGGAGGAGGAGAGACCCAGTACTTC.

This clonotype was observed a handful of times. In nucleotides, the CDR3 is TGTGCCAGCAGTCCCGTAGGGGGGCAAATAGGCTATGGCTACACCTTC. It codes for CASSPVGGQIGYGYTF. The chain combines TRBV11-2 with TRBJ1-2, with D possibly being TRBD1 (6 bases). CDR1 is SGHAT, CDR2 FQNNGV, per germline. This CDR3 is built from 16 residues. V gave up 6 bases and J gave up 4 bases, with 21 bases separating them.

This clonotype was counted many times. This chain uses TRBV4-1 with TRBJ2-1, with 12 bases identical to TRBD2. CDR1 and CDR2 (germline): MGHRA, YSYEKL. Unmatched junction bases numbered 0, after V lost 0 bases and J lost 3 bases. The CDR3 extends over 16 amino acids. CDR3 sequence (DNA): TGCGCCAGCAGCCAAGAACTAGCGGGGGGCTACAATGAGCAGTTCTTC. Protein: CASSQELAGGYNEQFF.

This clonotype was counted only a few times. The chain couples TRBV5-1 to TRBJ2-7; 12 bases map to TRBD2. The CDR3 loop spans 16 amino acids. Germline CDR1 reads SGHRS; CDR2 reads YFSETQ. Losses at the gene ends were 0 bases for V and 2 bases for J; bases not matched to a gene: 3. The CDR3 is CASSLGGLAGTYEQYF. The CDR3 region has the DNA TGCGCCAGCAGCTTGGGCGGACTAGCGGGGACCTACGAGCAGTACTTC.